This T cell receptor beta chain was obtained from a study of response to subunit inactivated influenza vaccine. Germline V lookup: CDR1 LGHDT, CDR2 YNNKEL (reference sequence). Trimming took 4 bases from V and 2 from J; bases not matched to a gene: 4. This CDR3 spans 16 amino acids. Points on this clonotype: The antigen is unknown.

The study's findings and limits: Each seasonal influenza vaccination, the authors suggested, recruits few new T cells.

One entry per CDR3 protein results from TCRdb running MiXCR on the RT-PCR reads. The sample has about 160,000 distinct CDR3 sequences, 11% seen once. The source was non-naive T cells sorted from PBMCs, collected about 40 days after vaccination. The chain couples TRBV3-1 to TRBJ2-7; 14 bases are a match to TRBD2. The TCR comes from a middle-aged man who received an inactivated influenza vaccine. The CDR3 DNA is TGTGCCAGCAGCCCCCGGACTAGCGGGAGGACCTACGAGCAGTACTTC. Translating gives CASSPRTSGRTYEQYF.